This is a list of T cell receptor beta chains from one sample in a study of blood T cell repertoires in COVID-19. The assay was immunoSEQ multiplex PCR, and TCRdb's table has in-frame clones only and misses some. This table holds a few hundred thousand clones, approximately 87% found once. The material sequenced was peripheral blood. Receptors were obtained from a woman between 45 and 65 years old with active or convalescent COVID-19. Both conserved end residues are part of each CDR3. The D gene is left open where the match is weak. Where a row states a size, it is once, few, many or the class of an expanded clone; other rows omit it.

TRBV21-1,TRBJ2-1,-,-,TGTGCCAGCAGCAAAGCGAGCGGGGGGGTTAGTTCCTACAATGAGCAGTTCTTC,CASSKASGGVSSYNEQFF
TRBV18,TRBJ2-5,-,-,TGTGCCAGCTCACCACGGCGGGGTCAAGAGACCCAGTACTTC,CASSPRRGQETQYF
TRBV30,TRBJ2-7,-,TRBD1,TGTGCCTGGAGATCCTGGGACAGTGACTACGAGCAGTACTTC,CAWRSWDSDYEQYF
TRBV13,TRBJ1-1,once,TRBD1,TGTGCCAGCAGCCTGTTGACAGGGGCGCACACTGAAGCTTTCTTT,CASSLLTGAHTEAFF
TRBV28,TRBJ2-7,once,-,TGTGCCAGCAGTCCGAAGGGGAAGTTTTCCTACGAGCAGTACTTC,CASSPKGKFSYEQYF
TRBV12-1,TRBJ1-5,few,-,TGTGCCAGCAGCTTTTCCTACCGGCAGCCCCAGCATTTT,CASSFSYRQPQHF
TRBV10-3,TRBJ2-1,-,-,TGTGCCATCAGTGAAGGACTCACGAATGAGCAGTTCTTC,CAISEGLTNEQFF
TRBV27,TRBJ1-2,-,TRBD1,TGTGCCAGCAGAAGGGGCAGGGGGCTTCTTGGCTACACCTTC,CASRRGRGLLGYTF
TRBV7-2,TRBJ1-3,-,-,TGTGCCAGCAGCTTAGTTCGGGTCCTCTCTGGAAACACCATATATTTT,CASSLVRVLSGNTIYF
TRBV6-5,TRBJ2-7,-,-,TGTGCCAGCAGTTACTCGAGGCATTTAGTCACCTACGAGCAGTACTTC,CASSYSRHLVTYEQYF
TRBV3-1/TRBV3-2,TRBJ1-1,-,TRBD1,TGTGCCAGCAGCCAAGAAGGAAAGGGGGCTGAGAGAGCTTTCTTT,CASSQEGKGAERAFF
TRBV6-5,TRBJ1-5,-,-,TGTGCCAGCAGTCCCCCAAATCAGCCCCAGCATTTT,CASSPPNQPQHF
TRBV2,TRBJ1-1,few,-,TGTGCCAGCAGTTTCGACATGAACACTGAAGCTTTCTTT,CASSFDMNTEAFF
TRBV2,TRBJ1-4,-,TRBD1,TGTGCCAGCAGAGCCTTACTGCAGGGGGTTAATGAAAAACTGTTTTTT,CASRALLQGVNEKLFF
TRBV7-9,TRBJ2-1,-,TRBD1,TGTGCCAGCAGTACTGACAGGGCCTACAATGAGCAGTTCTTC,CASSTDRAYNEQFF
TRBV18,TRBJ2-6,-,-,TGTGCCAGCTCACCCAGACAGACCCCTGGGGCCAACGTCCTGACTTTC,CASSPRQTPGANVLTF
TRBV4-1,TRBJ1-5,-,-,TGCGCCAGCAGCCAAGGGGCAGGGCGCAATCAGCCCCAGCATTTT,CASSQGAGRNQPQHF
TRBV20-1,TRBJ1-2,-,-,TGCAGTGGGGGGAGGGTCGATGGCTACACCTTC,CSGGRVDGYTF
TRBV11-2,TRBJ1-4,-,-,TGTGCCAGCAGCTCTTTAGGACAGTTGAATGAAAAACTGTTTTTT,CASSSLGQLNEKLFF
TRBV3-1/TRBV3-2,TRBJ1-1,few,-,TGTGCCAGCAGCCAAGTGTTTAGGGTCCGGGGGACTGAAGCTTTCTTT,CASSQVFRVRGTEAFF
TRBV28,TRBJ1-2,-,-,TGTGCCAGCAGGGCGGGAGGGTTAGGTGGCTACACCTTC,CASRAGGLGGYTF
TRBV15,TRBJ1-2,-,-,TGTGCCACCAGCAGAGATGAGGCCTATGGCTACACCTTC,CATSRDEAYGYTF
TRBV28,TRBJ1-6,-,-,TGTGCCAGCAGTTACCCCACAGGGTTCAGTTCACCCCTCCACTTT,CASSYPTGFSSPLHF
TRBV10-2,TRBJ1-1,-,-,TGCGCCAGCCATTGGGGGCCAGGTCGGCAGGTCAACACTGAAGCTTTCTTT,CASHWGPGRQVNTEAFF
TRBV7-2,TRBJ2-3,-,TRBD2,TGTGCCAGCAGCTTAGGACTAGCGGGAGAGTGGGCGTTT,CASSLGLAGEWAF
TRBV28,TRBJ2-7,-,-,TGTGCCAGCAGTTTGGCGGCCCGCCCAGGGACCTACGAGCAGTACTTC,CASSLAARPGTYEQYF
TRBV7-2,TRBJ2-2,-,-,TGTGCCAGCAGCTTAGTAGTGGGGGCAGGACAAAGCACCGGGGAGCTGTTTTTT,CASSLVVGAGQSTGELFF
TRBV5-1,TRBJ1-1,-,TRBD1,TGCGCCAGCAGCTTGCAGGGGGCGAACACTGAAGCTTTCTTT,CASSLQGANTEAFF
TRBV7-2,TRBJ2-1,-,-,TGTGCCAGCAGCTTTGGCGGAACCTACAATGAGCAGTTCTTC,CASSFGGTYNEQFF
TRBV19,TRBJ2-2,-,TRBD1,TGTGCCAGTAGTCCCGGGGGGACAGGGGGCAGCAGGGAGCTGTTTTTT,CASSPGGTGGSRELFF
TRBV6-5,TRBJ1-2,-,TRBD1,TGTGCCAGCAGTTCGGACAGGGAGGGCAGCTATGGCTACACCTTC,CASSSDREGSYGYTF
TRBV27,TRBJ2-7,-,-,TGTGCCAGCAGTCCAGGTGCGGGGAGCGAGCAGTACTTC,CASSPGAGSEQYF
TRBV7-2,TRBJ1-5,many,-,TGTGCCAGCAGCTTTACAAACAGCAATCAGCCCCAGCATTTT,CASSFTNSNQPQHF
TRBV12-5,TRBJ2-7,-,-,TGTGCTAGTGGTTTGCTACCCACGACCTACGAGCAGTACTTC,CASGLLPTTYEQYF
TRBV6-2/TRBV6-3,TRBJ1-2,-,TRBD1,TGTGCCAGCAGTTCCCTCCGGGACAGGATGGTTGAAGGCTACACCTTC,CASSSLRDRMVEGYTF
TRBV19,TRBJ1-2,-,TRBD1,TGTGCCAGTAGTCCTGACAGGGCAAACTATGGCTACACCTTC,CASSPDRANYGYTF
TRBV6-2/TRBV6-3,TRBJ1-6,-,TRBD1,TGTGCCAGCAGTTCCGTCAGGGGGAATTCACCCCTCCACTTT,CASSSVRGNSPLHF
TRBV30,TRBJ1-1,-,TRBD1,TGTGCCTGGGCCCGACAGGGTCTGAACACTGAAGCTTTCTTT,CAWARQGLNTEAFF
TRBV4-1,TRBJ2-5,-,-,TGCGCCAGCAGCCAAGATTACAGGGCCCCAGAGACCCAGTACTTC,CASSQDYRAPETQYF
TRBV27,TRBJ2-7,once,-,TGTGCCAGCAGTTCACTGGACACCCATACATACGAGCAGTACTTC,CASSSLDTHTYEQYF
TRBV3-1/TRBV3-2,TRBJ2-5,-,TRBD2,TGTGCCAGCAGCCACGGGACTATCGCTGAGACCCAGTACTTC,CASSHGTIAETQYF
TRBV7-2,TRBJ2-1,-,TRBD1,TGTGCCAGCAGCATTACAGGGGCCTACAATGAGCAGTTCTTC,CASSITGAYNEQFF
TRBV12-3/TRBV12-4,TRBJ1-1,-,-,TGTGCCAGCACCAGACAGGCGAACACTGAAGCTTTCTTT,CASTRQANTEAFF
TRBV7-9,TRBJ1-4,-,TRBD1,TGTGCCAGCAGCTCCGGGACAGGGGTTGAAAAACTGTTTTTT,CASSSGTGVEKLFF
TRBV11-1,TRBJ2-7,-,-,TGTGCCAGCAGCCCAGACTCCTACGAGCAGTACTTC,CASSPDSYEQYF